This T cell receptor beta chain was sequenced during a study of blood T cell repertoires in COVID-19. Study-level background: Sites in the United States, Italy and Spain provided acute and convalescent COVID-19 samples. Sample material is recorded as cDNA or gDNA derived from T cells, B-cell-depleted T cells, or PBMCs.

CDR1 and CDR2 (germline): MNHEY, SMNVEV (reference sequence). The ends lost 7 bases at V and 5 bases at J; junction bases unmatched: 10. The CDR3 covers 15 residues. Authors' methods: Using reference gene primer amplification, nucleated cell counts were estimated. Profiled with immunoSEQ multiplex PCR; TCRdb holds only in-frame clones, not every one. V and J calls plus clone size are reproduced from that table; the DNA served to infer D and trimming. Of about 14,000 clones listed, approximately 87% are singletons. Source material: peripheral blood. The TCR was taken from a human donor in a cohort sampled during active COVID-19. This chain uses TRBV27 with TRBJ2-5; 10 bases agree with TRBD1. The CDR3 nucleotides read TGTGCCAGCACGGCCATGACAGGGGGCTTCGAGACCCAGTACTTC. Amino acid sequence: CASTAMTGGFETQYF.